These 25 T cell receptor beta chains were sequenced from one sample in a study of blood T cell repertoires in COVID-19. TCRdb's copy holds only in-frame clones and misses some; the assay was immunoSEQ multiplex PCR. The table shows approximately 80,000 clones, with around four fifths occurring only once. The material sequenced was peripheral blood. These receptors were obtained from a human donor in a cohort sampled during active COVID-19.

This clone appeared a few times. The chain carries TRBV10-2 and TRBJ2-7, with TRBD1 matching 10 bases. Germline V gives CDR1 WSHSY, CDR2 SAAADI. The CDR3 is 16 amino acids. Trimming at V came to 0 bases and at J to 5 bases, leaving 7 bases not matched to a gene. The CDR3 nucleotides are TGCGCCAGCAGTGAGTCGGGGACAGGGGTCCAGGACGAGCAGTACTTC. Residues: CASSESGTGVQDEQYF.

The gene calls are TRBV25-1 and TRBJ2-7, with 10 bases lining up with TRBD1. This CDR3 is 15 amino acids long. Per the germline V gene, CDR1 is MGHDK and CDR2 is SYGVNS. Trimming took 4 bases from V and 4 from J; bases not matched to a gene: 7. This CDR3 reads CASSARQGARYEQYF. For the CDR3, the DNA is TGTGCCAGCAGTGCCCGACAGGGGGCAAGGTACGAGCAGTACTTC.

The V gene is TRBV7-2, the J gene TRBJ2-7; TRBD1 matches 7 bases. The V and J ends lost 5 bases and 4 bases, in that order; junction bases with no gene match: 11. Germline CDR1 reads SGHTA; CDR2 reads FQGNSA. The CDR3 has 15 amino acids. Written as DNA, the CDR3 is TGTGCCAGCAGCCAAGGGGACAGAAGGGGGTACGAGCAGTACTTC. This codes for CASSQGDRRGYEQYF.

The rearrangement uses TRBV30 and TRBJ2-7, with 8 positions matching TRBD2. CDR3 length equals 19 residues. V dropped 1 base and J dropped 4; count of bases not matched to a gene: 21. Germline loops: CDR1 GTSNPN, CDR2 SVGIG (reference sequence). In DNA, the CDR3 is TGTGCCTGGAGTGACGCCCGGGTCTTAGGAGCGGGGGACCAATACGAGCAGTACTTC. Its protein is CAWSDARVLGAGDQYEQYF.

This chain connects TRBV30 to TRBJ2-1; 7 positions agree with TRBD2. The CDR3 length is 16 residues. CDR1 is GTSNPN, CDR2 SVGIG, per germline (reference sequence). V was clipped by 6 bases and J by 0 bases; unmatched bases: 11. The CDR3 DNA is TGTGCCTGTCCACTTCGGGAGGCGAGCTCCTACAATGAGCAGTTCTTC. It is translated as CACPLREASSYNEQFF.

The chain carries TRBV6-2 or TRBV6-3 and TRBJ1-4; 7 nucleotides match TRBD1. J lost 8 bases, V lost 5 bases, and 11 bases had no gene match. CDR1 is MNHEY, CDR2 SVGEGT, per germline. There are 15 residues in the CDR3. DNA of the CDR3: TGTGCCAGCAGTGTCGACAGGGTCGTCAGCGAAAAACTGTTTTTT. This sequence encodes CASSVDRVVSEKLFF.

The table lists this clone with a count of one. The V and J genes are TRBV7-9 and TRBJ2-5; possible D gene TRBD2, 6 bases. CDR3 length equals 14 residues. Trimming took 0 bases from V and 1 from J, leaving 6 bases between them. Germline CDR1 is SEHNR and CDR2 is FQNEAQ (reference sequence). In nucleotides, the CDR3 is TGTGCCAGCAGCTTAGCGGGGGGCCAAGAGACCCAGTACTTC. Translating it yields CASSLAGGQETQYF.

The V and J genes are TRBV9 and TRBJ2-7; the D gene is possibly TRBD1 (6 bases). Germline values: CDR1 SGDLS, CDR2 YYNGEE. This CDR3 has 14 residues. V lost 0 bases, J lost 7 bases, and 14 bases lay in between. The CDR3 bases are TGTGCCAGCAGCGTAGCCGACAGGCGTGAGGAGCAGTACTTC. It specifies CASSVADRREEQYF. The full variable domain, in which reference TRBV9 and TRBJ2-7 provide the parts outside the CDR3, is DSGVTQTPKHLITATGQRVTLRCSPRSGDLSVYWYQQSLDQGLQFLIQYYNGEERAKGNILERFSAQQFPDLHSELNLSSLELGDSALYFCASSVADRREEQYFGPGTRLTVT.

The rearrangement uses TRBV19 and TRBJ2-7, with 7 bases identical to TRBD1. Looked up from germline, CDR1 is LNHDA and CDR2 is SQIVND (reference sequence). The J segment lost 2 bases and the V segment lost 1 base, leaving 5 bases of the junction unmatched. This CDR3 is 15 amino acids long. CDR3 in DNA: TGTGCCAGTAGTATAGTAGGACAGGACGCCTACGAGCAGTACTTC. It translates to CASSIVGQDAYEQYF.

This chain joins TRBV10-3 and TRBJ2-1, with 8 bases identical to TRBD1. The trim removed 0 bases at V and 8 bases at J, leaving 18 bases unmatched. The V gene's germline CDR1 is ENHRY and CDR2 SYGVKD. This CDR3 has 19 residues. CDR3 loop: CAISESRGPAGGPSDEQFF. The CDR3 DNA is TGTGCCATCAGTGAGTCCCGCGGCCCGGCAGGGGGCCCGTCGGATGAGCAGTTCTTC.

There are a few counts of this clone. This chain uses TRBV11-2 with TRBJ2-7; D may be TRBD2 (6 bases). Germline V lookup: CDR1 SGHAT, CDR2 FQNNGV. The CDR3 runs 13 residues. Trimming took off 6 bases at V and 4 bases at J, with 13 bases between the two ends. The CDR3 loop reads CASSRGRSYEQYF. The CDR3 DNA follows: TGTGCCAGCAGTCGTGGGAGGTCATACGAGCAGTACTTC.

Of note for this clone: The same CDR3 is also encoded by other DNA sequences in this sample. The CDR3 DNA follows: TGCAGTGCCGGGGGTACAGATACGCAGTATTTT. Translated: CSAGGTDTQYF. This chain joins TRBV20-1 and TRBJ2-3; tentative D call: TRBD2 (6 bases). CDR3 size: 11 residues. CDR1 and CDR2 (germline): DFQATT, SNEGSKA (reference sequence). The V end was cut by 6 bases, the J end by 3 bases, with 7 bases between.

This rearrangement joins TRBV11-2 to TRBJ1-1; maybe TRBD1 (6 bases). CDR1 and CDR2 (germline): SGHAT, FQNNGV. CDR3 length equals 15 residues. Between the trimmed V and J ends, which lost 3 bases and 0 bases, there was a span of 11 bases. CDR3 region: CASSFGQSMNTEAFF. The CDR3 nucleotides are TGTGCCAGCAGCTTTGGACAGTCGATGAACACTGAAGCTTTCTTT.

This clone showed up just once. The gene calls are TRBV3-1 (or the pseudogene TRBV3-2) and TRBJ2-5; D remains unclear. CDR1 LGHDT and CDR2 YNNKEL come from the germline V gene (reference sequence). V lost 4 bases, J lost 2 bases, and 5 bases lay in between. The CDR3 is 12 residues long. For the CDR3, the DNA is TGTGCCAGCAGCCCGCAGCAAGAGACCCAGTACTTC. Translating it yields CASSPQQETQYF.

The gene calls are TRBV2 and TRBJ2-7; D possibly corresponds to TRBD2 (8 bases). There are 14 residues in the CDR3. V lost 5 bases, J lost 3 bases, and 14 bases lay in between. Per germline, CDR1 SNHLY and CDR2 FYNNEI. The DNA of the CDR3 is TGTGCCAGCAGTAGCGGGGGACAGAGCTACGAGCAGTACTTC. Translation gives CASSSGGQSYEQYF.

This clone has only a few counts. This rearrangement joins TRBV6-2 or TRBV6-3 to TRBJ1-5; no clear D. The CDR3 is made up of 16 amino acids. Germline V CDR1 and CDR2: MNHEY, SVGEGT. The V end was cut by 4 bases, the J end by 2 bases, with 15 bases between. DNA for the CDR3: TGTGCCAGCAGTTTTCTGATCTTGAGGGGCAATCAGCCCCAGCATTTT. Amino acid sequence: CASSFLILRGNQPQHF.

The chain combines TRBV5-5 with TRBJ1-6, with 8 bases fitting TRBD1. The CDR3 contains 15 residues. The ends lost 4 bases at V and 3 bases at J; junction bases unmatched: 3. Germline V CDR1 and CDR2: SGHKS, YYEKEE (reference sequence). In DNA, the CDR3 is TGTGCCAGCAGCCGACAGGGGAACTATAATTCACCCCTCCACTTT. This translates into CASSRQGNYNSPLHF.

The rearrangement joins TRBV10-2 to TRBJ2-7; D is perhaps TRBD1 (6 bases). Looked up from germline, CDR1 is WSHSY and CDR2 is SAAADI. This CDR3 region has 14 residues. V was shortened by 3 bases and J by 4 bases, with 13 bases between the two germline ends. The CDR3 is CASSDTDRTYEQYF. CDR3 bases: TGCGCCAGCAGTGACACGGACAGAACTTACGAGCAGTACTTC.

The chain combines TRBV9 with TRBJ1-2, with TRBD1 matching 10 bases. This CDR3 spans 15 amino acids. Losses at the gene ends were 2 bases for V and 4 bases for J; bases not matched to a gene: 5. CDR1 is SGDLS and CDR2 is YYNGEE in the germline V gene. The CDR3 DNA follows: TGTGCCAGCAGCGTGACAGGGGGCGCAGGCTATGGCTACACCTTC. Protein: CASSVTGGAGYGYTF.

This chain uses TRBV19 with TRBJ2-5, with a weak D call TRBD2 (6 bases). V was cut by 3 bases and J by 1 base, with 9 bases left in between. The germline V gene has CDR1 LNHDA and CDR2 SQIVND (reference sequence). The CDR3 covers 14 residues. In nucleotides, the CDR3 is TGTGCCAGTAGTATGGGGACTTCCCAAGAGACCCAGTACTTC. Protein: CASSMGTSQETQYF.

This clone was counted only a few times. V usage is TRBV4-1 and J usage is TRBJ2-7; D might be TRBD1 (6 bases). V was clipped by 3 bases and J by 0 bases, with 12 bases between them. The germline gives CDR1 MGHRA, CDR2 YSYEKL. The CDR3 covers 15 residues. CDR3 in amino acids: CASSQSYRASYEQYF. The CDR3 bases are TGCGCCAGCAGCCAGTCCTACAGGGCCTCCTACGAGCAGTACTTC.

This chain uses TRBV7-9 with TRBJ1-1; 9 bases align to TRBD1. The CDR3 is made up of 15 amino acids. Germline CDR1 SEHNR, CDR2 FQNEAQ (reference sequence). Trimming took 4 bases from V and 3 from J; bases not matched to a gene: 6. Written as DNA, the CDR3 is TGTGCCAGCAGCTCACAGGGGGCCCCCTACACTGAAGCTTTCTTT. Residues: CASSSQGAPYTEAFF.

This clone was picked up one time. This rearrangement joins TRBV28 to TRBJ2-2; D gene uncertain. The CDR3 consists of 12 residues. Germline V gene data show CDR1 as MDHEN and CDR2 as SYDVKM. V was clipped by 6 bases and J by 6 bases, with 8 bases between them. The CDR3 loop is CASRLTAGELFF. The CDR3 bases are TGTGCCAGCAGGCTCACGGCCGGGGAGCTGTTTTTT.

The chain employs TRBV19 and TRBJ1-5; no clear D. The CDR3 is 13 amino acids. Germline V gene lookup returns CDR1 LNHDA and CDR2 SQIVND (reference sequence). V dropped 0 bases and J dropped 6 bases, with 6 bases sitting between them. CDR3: CASSIERGQPQHF. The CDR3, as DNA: TGTGCCAGTAGTATAGAAAGAGGTCAGCCCCAGCATTTT.

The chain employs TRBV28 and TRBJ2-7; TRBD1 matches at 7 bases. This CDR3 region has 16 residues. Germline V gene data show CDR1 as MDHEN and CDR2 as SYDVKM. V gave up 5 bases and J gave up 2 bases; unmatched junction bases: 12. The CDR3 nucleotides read TGTGCCAGCAGTCCTCGGACAGGCAGCAGTACCTACGAGCAGTACTTC. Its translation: CASSPRTGSSTYEQYF. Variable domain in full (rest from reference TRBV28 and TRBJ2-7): DVKVTQSSRYLVKRTGEKVFLECVQDMDHENMFWYRQDPGLGLRLIYFSYDVKMKEKGDIPEGYSVSREKKERFSLILESASTNQTSMYLCASSPRTGSSTYEQYFGPGTRLTVT.